The rows below give T cell receptor beta chains drawn from one sample of a study of shared clonotypes between healthy human individuals. The method was immunoSEQ multiplex PCR; TCRdb's version includes in-frame clones alone and lacks a portion of them. The sample holds about 2,500,000 clones; about 92% are singletons and the top ten take over 0.12%. The sample taken for sequencing was naive CD4+ T cells sorted from blood. These receptors were obtained from a man between 18 and 35 years old in good health. The CDR3 runs from the conserved cysteine through the conserved F or W. Each record gives: J gene, V gene, CDR3 protein.

j_call: TRBJ2-5; v_call: TRBV28; cdr3_aa: CASSAYQGQETQYF
j_call: TRBJ1-1; v_call: TRBV19; cdr3_aa: CASSNRGNTEAFF
j_call: TRBJ2-1; v_call: TRBV2; cdr3_aa: CASLEGNEQFF
j_call: TRBJ2-7; v_call: TRBV6-5; cdr3_aa: CASSYSDREGGEQYF
j_call: TRBJ2-5; v_call: TRBV9; cdr3_aa: CASSSDRVYSETQYF
j_call: TRBJ2-7; v_call: TRBV7-3; cdr3_aa: CASSLGTANEQYF
j_call: TRBJ2-1; v_call: TRBV28; cdr3_aa: CASTSGAYNEQFF
j_call: TRBJ2-1; v_call: TRBV5-1; cdr3_aa: CASSYRTGGINEQFF
j_call: TRBJ2-2; v_call: TRBV1; cdr3_aa: CTSSHPGGSTGELFF
j_call: TRBJ2-7; v_call: TRBV7-9; cdr3_aa: CASSYAGAQGYEQYF
j_call: TRBJ1-2; v_call: TRBV5-1; cdr3_aa: CASSSSDPNYGYTF
j_call: TRBJ2-5; v_call: TRBV5-1; cdr3_aa: CASSLEVTPRTQYF
j_call: TRBJ2-1; v_call: TRBV12-5; cdr3_aa: CASGLYPQWGSYNEQFF
j_call: TRBJ2-2; v_call: TRBV12-5; cdr3_aa: CASGYLAGAGELFF
j_call: TRBJ2-6; v_call: TRBV30; cdr3_aa: CAFSGANVLTF
j_call: TRBJ2-1; v_call: TRBV11-2; cdr3_aa: CASSLTSVKNEQFF
j_call: TRBJ2-7; v_call: TRBV6-5; cdr3_aa: CASSYRGTRPYEQYF
j_call: TRBJ2-1; v_call: TRBV19; cdr3_aa: CASSRFNEQFF
j_call: TRBJ1-4; v_call: TRBV11-1; cdr3_aa: CASSFRPTQGEKLFF
j_call: TRBJ2-1; v_call: TRBV7-2; cdr3_aa: CASSWTGQGYNEQFF
j_call: TRBJ2-2; v_call: TRBV2; cdr3_aa: CASRPGTNTGELFF
j_call: TRBJ2-7; v_call: TRBV29-1; cdr3_aa: CSVGGGLEQYF
j_call: TRBJ2-2; v_call: TRBV5-1; cdr3_aa: CASSPGQFRAGELFF
j_call: TRBJ1-2; v_call: TRBV5-1; cdr3_aa: CASSLRAGEKGGYTF
j_call: TRBJ1-5; v_call: TRBV27; cdr3_aa: CASSLMDRPFYQPQHF
j_call: TRBJ2-7; v_call: TRBV7-9; cdr3_aa: CASSRTSGGFYEQYF
j_call: TRBJ1-5; v_call: TRBV19; cdr3_aa: CASRTHDSSNQPQHF
j_call: TRBJ1-3; v_call: TRBV5-6; cdr3_aa: CASSLHGRGRVGNTIYF
j_call: TRBJ1-1; v_call: TRBV7-8; cdr3_aa: CASSLGTELEAFF
j_call: TRBJ2-7; v_call: TRBV11-2; cdr3_aa: CASSQQWESYEQYF
j_call: TRBJ1-1; v_call: TRBV6-5; cdr3_aa: CASSSKFGGAFSEAFF
j_call: TRBJ2-7; v_call: TRBV11-3; cdr3_aa: CASSPHRQGPYEQYF
j_call: TRBJ2-7; v_call: TRBV5-1; cdr3_aa: CASSLAGTGPGEQYF
j_call: TRBJ2-5; v_call: TRBV10-3; cdr3_aa: CAISPDRETQYF
j_call: TRBJ1-2; v_call: TRBV2; cdr3_aa: CASSARGASNYGYTF
j_call: TRBJ2-7; v_call: TRBV5-4; cdr3_aa: CASSRDSYEQYF
j_call: TRBJ2-2; v_call: TRBV27; cdr3_aa: CASSLVLAGSTNTGELFF
j_call: TRBJ1-1; v_call: TRBV10-3; cdr3_aa: CAISEDAINTEAFF
j_call: TRBJ1-2; v_call: TRBV5-4; cdr3_aa: CASSLATPASSYTF
j_call: TRBJ2-2; v_call: TRBV5-1; cdr3_aa: CASSLGINTGELFF
j_call: TRBJ1-1; v_call: TRBV29-1; cdr3_aa: CSVVQGGKAFF
j_call: TRBJ1-1; v_call: TRBV11-3; cdr3_aa: CASSLYGGTEAFF
j_call: TRBJ2-3; v_call: TRBV11-3; cdr3_aa: CASSSGGQGSTDTQYF
j_call: TRBJ2-3; v_call: TRBV7-2; cdr3_aa: CASSLAGAVSTDTQYF
j_call: TRBJ1-2; v_call: TRBV19; cdr3_aa: CASRRQGLNYGYTF
j_call: TRBJ2-5; v_call: TRBV11-3; cdr3_aa: CASSSRVQGAGETQYF
j_call: TRBJ1-2; v_call: TRBV20-1; cdr3_aa: CSAEGAVGYTF